This entry is about one T cell receptor (beta chain). The antigen is unknown. The repertoire was sequenced with immunoSEQ multiplex PCR; TCRdb's copy has only in-frame clones and lacks some. Found here are some 150,000 clones; the top ten clones hold about 2.2%. The record originates from a study of T cell responses to AZD1222 COVID-19 vaccine. Study-level findings and limits: Spike regions recognized by vaccine-associated CD4 TCRs spanned the protein, led by 160-218 and 743-854.

The sequence came from an adult in good health. Sequenced input: peripheral blood.

The DNA for the CDR3 is TGTGCCACTCAGGGAGTAAGGAACACTGAAGCTTTCTTT. This sequence encodes CATQGVRNTEAFF. This chain joins TRBV15 and TRBJ1-1; tentative D call: TRBD1 (5 bases). Germline lookup yields CDR1 LNHNV and CDR2 YYDKDF (reference sequence). The CDR3 runs to 13 residues. Between the trimmed V and J ends, which lost 9 bases and 1 base, there was a span of 12 bases.